These 21 T cell receptor beta chains originate from one sample sequenced in a study of CD8+ T cells in alopecia areata. Described treatment: oral pan-JAK inhibitor, 5-10 mg twice daily. Extraction of RNA preceded its reverse transcription into cDNA, which served as the sequencing template. Measured with immunoSEQ multiplex PCR; TCRdb has only the in-frame clones, and not every one. The sample lists 150,000 to 200,000 clones; about 51% were seen once. This sample comprised CD8+ T cells sorted from blood, obtained between weeks 51 and 52, from a patient treated with tofacitinib. The source of these receptors is a human donor with alopecia areata.

The gene calls are TRBV7-8 and TRBJ2-1; no reliable D call. V shed 2 bases and J shed 8 bases, with 10 bases lying between them. From germline, CDR1 is SGHVS and CDR2 FQNEAQ. This CDR3 contains 13 residues. The CDR3 nucleotides are TGTGCCAGCAGCTTAAGTCCCCAGGATGAGCAGTTCTTC. Its translation: CASSLSPQDEQFF.

This clone showed up just a few times. The chain is built from TRBV6-1 and TRBJ1-2; D gene uncertain. V dropped 3 bases and J dropped 4 bases, with 15 bases sitting between them. Germline V CDR1 and CDR2: MNHNS, SASEGT. The CDR3 covers 15 residues. The CDR3 coding sequence is TGTGCCAGCAGTGATCGCCATCGTGTGGGCTATGGCTACACCTTC. As protein: CASSDRHRVGYGYTF.

This clone was counted once. The chain joins TRBV5-4 to TRBJ1-1; D might be TRBD1 (5 bases). The CDR3 contains 12 residues. V was clipped by 4 bases and J by 7 bases, with 11 bases between them. CDR1 and CDR2 (germline): SGHNT, YYREEE (reference sequence). The CDR3 DNA reads as TGTGCCAGCAGCACCCCGGGGCATGAAGCTTTCTTT. As protein: CASSTPGHEAFF.

This chain links TRBV9 with TRBJ2-7, with 7 positions matching TRBD1. The length of the CDR3 is 15 residues. Germline CDR1 is SGDLS and CDR2 is YYNGEE. V dropped 4 bases and J dropped 3; count of bases not matched to a gene: 10. The CDR3 loop is CASSPQGSIGYEQYF. The CDR3 DNA is TGTGCCAGCAGCCCACAGGGGTCCATCGGCTACGAGCAGTACTTC.

The chain recombines TRBV27 with TRBJ2-7, with 7 bases fitting TRBD2. The CDR3 is 15 residues long. Germline V lookup: CDR1 MNHEY, CDR2 SMNVEV (reference sequence). Losses at the gene ends were 1 base for V and 3 bases for J; bases not matched to a gene: 6. CDR3 in amino acids: CASSLLSSGNYEQYF. The CDR3 bases are TGTGCCAGCAGTTTATTGTCTAGCGGCAACTACGAGCAGTACTTC.

The CDR3 DNA is TGTGCCTGGAGTTTGGTTCGGAGCTACGAGCAGTACTTC. Translating it yields CAWSLVRSYEQYF. This chain connects TRBV30 to TRBJ2-7; D unresolved. Looked up from germline, CDR1 is GTSNPN and CDR2 is SVGIG (reference sequence). This CDR3 contains 13 residues. Trimming took 2 bases from V and 3 from J, leaving 11 bases between them. Full variable domain (missing parts from reference TRBV30 and TRBJ2-7): SQTIHQWPATLVQPVGSPLSLECTVEGTSNPNLYWYRQAAGRGLQLLFYSVGIGQISSEVPQNLSASRPQDRQFILSSKKLLLSDSGFYLCAWSLVRSYEQYFGPGTRLTVT.

The V and J genes are TRBV29-1 and TRBJ2-1; 8 bases fit TRBD2. CDR1 SQVTM and CDR2 ANQGSEA come from the germline V gene. The junction had 9 bases not matched to a gene; V was cut back by 4 bases and J by 4 bases. The CDR3 contains 15 residues. In DNA form, the CDR3 reads TGCAGCGTTGTCGGGCGGGGGGAACTTTACAATGAGCAGTTCTTC. It codes for CSVVGRGELYNEQFF.

This clone was picked up a small number of times. The rearrangement links TRBV5-6 to TRBJ2-2, with D possibly matching TRBD1 (5 bases). The length of the CDR3 is 15 residues. Trimming took off 0 bases at V and 1 base at J, with 7 bases between the two ends. Germline loops: CDR1 SGHDT, CDR2 YYEEEE. CDR3 loop: CASSLEGWNTGELFF. CDR3 DNA: TGTGCCAGCAGCTTGGAGGGGTGGAACACCGGGGAGCTGTTTTTT.

The V gene is TRBV7-8, the J gene TRBJ1-5, with D perhaps TRBD1 (5 bases). The CDR3 contains 15 residues. Germline V gene lookup returns CDR1 SGHVS and CDR2 FQNEAQ. V was shortened by 5 bases and J by 5 bases, with 16 bases between the two germline ends. The CDR3 DNA follows: TGTGCCAGCAGCAGCAACCCAGGGCCCGATCAGCCCCAGCATTTT. The encoded protein is CASSSNPGPDQPQHF.

This chain joins TRBV7-3 and TRBJ2-7; no reliable D call. The V and J ends lost 3 bases and 2 bases respectively, with 8 bases between them. Germline V CDR1 and CDR2: SGHTA, FQGTGA. The CDR3 is made up of 13 amino acids. CDR3 sequence (DNA): TGTGCCAGCAGCTTCGGCAGAGCCTACGAGCAGTACTTC. It is translated as CASSFGRAYEQYF.

The rearrangement links TRBV9 to TRBJ2-3, with D tentatively TRBD2 (6 bases). Per germline, CDR1 SGDLS and CDR2 YYNGEE. Trimming stripped 2 bases from V and 2 bases from J, with 12 bases between. The CDR3 runs 15 residues. The DNA of the CDR3 is TGTGCCAGCAGCGTCCGGGACTTTGACACAGATACGCAGTATTTT. It specifies CASSVRDFDTDTQYF.

This clone was seen a handful of times. The chain combines TRBV10-3 with TRBJ2-2; 8 bases are a match to TRBD1. The V gene's germline CDR1 is ENHRY and CDR2 SYGVKD. Trimming removed 6 bases from V and 6 bases from J; junction bases left unmatched: 6. The CDR3 loop spans 14 amino acids. The CDR3 coding sequence is TGTGCCATCAGCCAGACAGGGGCGGCCGGGGAGCTGTTTTTT. As protein: CAISQTGAAGELFF.

The chain recombines TRBV7-2 with TRBJ2-7; the D call may be TRBD1 or TRBD2 (7 bases each). Germline CDR1 is SGHTA and CDR2 is FQGNSA. V gave up 5 bases and J gave up 1 base, with 18 bases separating them. The CDR3 has 16 residues. Here the CDR3 DNA reads TGTGCCAGCAGCCAGGGGGGCGGGGGCCGTTCCTACGAGCAGTACTTC. Residues: CASSQGGGGRSYEQYF. Filled out from reference TRBV7-2 and TRBJ2-7, the complete variable domain reads GAGVSQSPSNKVTEKGKDVELRCDPISGHTALYWYRQSLGQGLEFLIYFQGNSAPDKSGLPSDRFSAERTGGSVSTLTIQRTQQEDSAVYLCASSQGGGGRSYEQYFGPGTRLTVT.

The chain carries TRBV30 and TRBJ2-2; D possibly uses TRBD1 or TRBD2 (6 bases each). From germline, CDR1 is GTSNPN and CDR2 SVGIG (reference sequence). CDR3 size: 15 residues. The CDR3 coding sequence is TGTGCGGGACGGGGGCTACAGATGAACACCGGGGAGCTGTTTTTT. It yields the protein CAGRGLQMNTGELFF.

This clone was recorded only once. The chain employs TRBV30 and TRBJ2-2; TRBD1 agrees at 9 bases. Germline V gene data show CDR1 as GTSNPN and CDR2 as SVGIG (reference sequence). The CDR3 extends over 16 amino acids. J was trimmed by 6 bases and V by 0 bases; bases with no gene match: 8. Here the CDR3 reads CAWSVRGQGIPGELFF. The CDR3 region has the DNA TGTGCCTGGAGTGTACGTGGACAGGGGATCCCCGGGGAGCTGTTTTTT.

The DNA for the CDR3 is TGTGCCAGCAGCTTACAATCTGAAAAACTGTTTTTT. Translating gives CASSLQSEKLFF. The V call is TRBV7-9, the J call TRBJ1-4; D call uncertain. This CDR3 region has 12 residues. Trimming took 2 bases from V and 7 from J, leaving 5 bases between them. In germline, CDR1 is SEHNR, CDR2 FQNEAQ (reference sequence).

This clone turned up a few times. The chain is built from TRBV2 and TRBJ1-1; TRBD1 might be the D (5 bases). V gave up 6 bases and J gave up 4 bases, with 12 bases separating them. Germline values: CDR1 SNHLY, CDR2 FYNNEI. This CDR3 region has 13 residues. The CDR3 coding sequence is TGTGCCAGCAGGAGGGACTCTGGCACTGAAGCTTTCTTT. Translation: CASRRDSGTEAFF.

The CDR3 region is CASSQRTGSWTEAFF. CDR3 coding DNA: TGTGCCAGCAGCCAAAGGACAGGGTCGTGGACTGAAGCTTTCTTT. This chain connects TRBV14 to TRBJ1-1; 8 bases map to TRBD1. The CDR3 covers 15 residues. The ends lost 2 bases at V and 5 bases at J; junction bases unmatched: 7. Looked up from germline, CDR1 is SGHDN and CDR2 is FVKESK. Based on the CDR3 plus reference TRBV14 and TRBJ1-1, the full variable domain is EAGVTQFPSHSVIEKGQTVTLRCDPISGHDNLYWYRRVMGKEIKFLLHFVKESKQDESGMPNNRFLAERTGGTYSTLKVQPAELEDSGVYFCASSQRTGSWTEAFFGQGTRLTVV.

The V gene is TRBV9, the J gene TRBJ2-7, with D perhaps matching TRBD2 (5 bases). This CDR3 comprises 12 residues. From germline, CDR1 is SGDLS and CDR2 YYNGEE. V lost 4 bases to trimming and J lost 5 bases, with 10 bases between them. The DNA for the CDR3 is TGTGCCAGCAGCTCCTCCGGGGACGAGCAGTACTTC. This translates into CASSSSGDEQYF. The whole variable domain, remainder taken from reference TRBV9 and TRBJ2-7, is DSGVTQTPKHLITATGQRVTLRCSPRSGDLSVYWYQQSLDQGLQFLIQYYNGEERAKGNILERFSAQQFPDLHSELNLSSLELGDSALYFCASSSSGDEQYFGPGTRLTVT.

The V gene is TRBV7-2, the J gene TRBJ2-3, with D perhaps TRBD2 (6 bases). CDR3 length: 14 amino acids. Germline CDR1 is SGHTA and CDR2 is FQGNSA. Trimming took off 3 bases at V and 1 base at J, with 8 bases between the two ends. CDR3 DNA sequence: TGTGCCAGCAGCTTGGAGGGTGGCACAGATACGCAGTATTTT. Translated, it gives CASSLEGGTDTQYF.

The V and J genes are TRBV16 and TRBJ1-2, with D uncertain. The CDR3 consists of 11 residues. V was pared by 4 bases and J by 4 bases, with 4 bases between. The germline gives CDR1 KGHSY, CDR2 FQNENV. The CDR3: CASSLSYGYTF. The DNA of the CDR3 is TGTGCCAGCAGCCTCAGCTATGGCTACACCTTC.